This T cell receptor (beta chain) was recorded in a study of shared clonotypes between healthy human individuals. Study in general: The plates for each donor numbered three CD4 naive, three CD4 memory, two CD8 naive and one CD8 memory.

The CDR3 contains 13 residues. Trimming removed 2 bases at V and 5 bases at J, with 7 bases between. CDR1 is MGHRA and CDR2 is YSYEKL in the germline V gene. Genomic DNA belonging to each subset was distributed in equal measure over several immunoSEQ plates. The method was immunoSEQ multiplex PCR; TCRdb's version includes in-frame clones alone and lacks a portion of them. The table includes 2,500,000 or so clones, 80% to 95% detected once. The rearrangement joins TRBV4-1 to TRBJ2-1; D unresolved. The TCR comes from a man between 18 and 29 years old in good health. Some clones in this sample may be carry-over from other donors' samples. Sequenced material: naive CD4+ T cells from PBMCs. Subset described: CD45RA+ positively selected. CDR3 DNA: TGCGCCAGCAGCCAACCCCTGAACAATGAGCAGTTCTTC. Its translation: CASSQPLNNEQFF.